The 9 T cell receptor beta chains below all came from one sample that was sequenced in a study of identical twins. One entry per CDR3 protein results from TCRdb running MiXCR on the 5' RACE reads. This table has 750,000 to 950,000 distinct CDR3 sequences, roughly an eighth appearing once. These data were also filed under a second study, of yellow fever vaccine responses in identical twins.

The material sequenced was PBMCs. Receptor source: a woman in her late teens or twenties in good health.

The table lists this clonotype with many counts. As DNA, the CDR3 is TGCAGTGCTAGAGTTTCCAGCGGGGGAGCCAAAAACATTCAGTACTTC. Protein product: CSARVSSGGAKNIQYF. The chain combines TRBV20-1 with TRBJ2-4; 8 bases are shared with TRBD2. The CDR3 contains 16 residues. With 1 base clipped from V and 0 bases from J, the junction kept 5 bases outside the gene matches. CDR1 DFQATT and CDR2 SNEGSKA come from the germline V gene (reference sequence).

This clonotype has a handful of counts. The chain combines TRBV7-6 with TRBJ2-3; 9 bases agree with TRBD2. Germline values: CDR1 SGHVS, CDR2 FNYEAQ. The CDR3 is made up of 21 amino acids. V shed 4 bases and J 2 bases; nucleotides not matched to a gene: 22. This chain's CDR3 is CASSSPSSRGKAGGITDTQYF. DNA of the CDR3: TGTGCCAGCAGCTCTCCCTCGTCGAGAGGGAAAGCGGGAGGAATCACAGATACGCAGTATTTT. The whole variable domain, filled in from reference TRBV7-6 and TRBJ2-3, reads GAGVSQSPRYKVTKRGQDVALRCDPISGHVSLYWYRQALGQGPEFLTYFNYEAQQDKSGLPNDRFSAERPEGSISTLTIQRTEQRDSAMYRCASSSPSSRGKAGGITDTQYFGPGTRLTVL.

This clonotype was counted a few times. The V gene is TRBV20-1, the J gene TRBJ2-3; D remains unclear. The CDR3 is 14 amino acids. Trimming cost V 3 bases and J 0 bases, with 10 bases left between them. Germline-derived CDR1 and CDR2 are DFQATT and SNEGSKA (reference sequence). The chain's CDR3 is CSASPGPSTDTQYF. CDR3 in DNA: TGCAGTGCTAGTCCCGGGCCCAGCACAGATACGCAGTATTTT.

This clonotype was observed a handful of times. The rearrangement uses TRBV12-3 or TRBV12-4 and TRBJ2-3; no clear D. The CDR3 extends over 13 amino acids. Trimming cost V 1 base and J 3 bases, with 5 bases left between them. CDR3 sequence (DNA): TGTGCCAGCAGTTTAGTTTGGACAGATACGCAGTATTTT. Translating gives CASSLVWTDTQYF.

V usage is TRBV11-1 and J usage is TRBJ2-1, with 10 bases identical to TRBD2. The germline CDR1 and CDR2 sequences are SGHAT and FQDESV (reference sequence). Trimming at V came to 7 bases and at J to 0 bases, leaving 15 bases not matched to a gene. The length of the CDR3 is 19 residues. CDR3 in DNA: TGTGCCAGCACCATGCTAGCGGGAGAAGATCCCAGCTCCTACAATGAGCAGTTCTTC. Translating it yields CASTMLAGEDPSSYNEQFF.

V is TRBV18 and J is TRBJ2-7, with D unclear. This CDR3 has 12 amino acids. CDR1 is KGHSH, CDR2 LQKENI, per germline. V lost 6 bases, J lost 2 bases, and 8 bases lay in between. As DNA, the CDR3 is TGTGCCAGCTCGCTTCATCCCTACGAGCAGTACGTC. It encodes CASSLHPYEQYV.

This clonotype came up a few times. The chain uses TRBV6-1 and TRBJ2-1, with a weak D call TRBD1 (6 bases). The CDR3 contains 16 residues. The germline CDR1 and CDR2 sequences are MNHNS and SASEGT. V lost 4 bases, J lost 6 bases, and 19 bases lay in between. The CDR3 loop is CASSGRQVFSGNEQFF. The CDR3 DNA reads TGTGCCAGCAGTGGGAGACAGGTTTTTTCGGGCAATGAGCAGTTCTTC.

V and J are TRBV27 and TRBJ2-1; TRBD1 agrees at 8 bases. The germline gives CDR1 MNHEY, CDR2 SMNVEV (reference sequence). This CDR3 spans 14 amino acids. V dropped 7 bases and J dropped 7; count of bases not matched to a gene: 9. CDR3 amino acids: CASTTGDRWNEQFF. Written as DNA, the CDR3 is TGTGCCAGCACCACAGGGGACAGGTGGAATGAGCAGTTCTTC.

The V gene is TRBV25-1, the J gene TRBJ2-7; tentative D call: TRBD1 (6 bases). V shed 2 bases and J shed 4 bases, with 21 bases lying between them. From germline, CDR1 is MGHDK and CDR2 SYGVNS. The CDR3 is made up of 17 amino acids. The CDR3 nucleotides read TGTGCCAGCAGTGAACCCTATGAACAGGGCCCCCCTTACGAGCAGTACTTC. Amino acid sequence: CASSEPYEQGPPYEQYF.